The clone carrying this TCR beta chain was seen more than once but under ten times. The data were taken from a study of blood T cell repertoires in COVID-19. About the study: From the United States, Italy and Spain came samples of acute and convalescent COVID-19. T cells, B-cell-depleted T cells, or PBMCs provided the cDNA or gDNA that served as material.

Germline CDR1 reads MDHEN; CDR2 reads SYDVKM. This CDR3 has 13 residues. Trimming took off 10 bases at V and 7 bases at J, with 17 bases between the two ends. Under the authors' procedure: Researchers report that nucleated cell counts were estimated from reference gene primer amplification. TCRdb keeps only in-frame clones here, not all; method: immunoSEQ multiplex PCR. The V and J calls and clone size were taken over from that table, and D and trimming were inferred from the DNA. The table includes more than 110,000 clones, approximately 87% detected once. The receptor was derived from a woman aged 40 to 50 with acute or convalescent COVID-19. The sample taken for sequencing was peripheral blood. The rearrangement links TRBV28 to TRBJ1-5, with D possibly being TRBD1 (6 bases). The chain's CDR3 is CANQKGVGQPQHF. CDR3 DNA sequence: TGTGCCAACCAGAAGGGGGTAGGGCAGCCCCAGCATTTT.